The subject of this entry is one T cell receptor (beta chain). The data are from a study of T-cell memory formation after mild COVID-19. The germline V gene encodes CDR1 LGHNA and CDR2 YSLEER. This CDR3 comprises 16 residues. V was pared by 0 bases and J by 0 bases, with 11 bases between. TCRdb independently ran MiXCR on the 5' RACE reads; one entry per CDR3 protein. The sample includes 270,000 or so distinct CDR3 sequences, roughly 17% of them seen just once. The TCR was taken from a man aged 18 to 29 who had mild COVID-19 (a few samples of this study predate the infection). Cell type and time point are not known. Sequenced input: PBMCs or a T cell subset sorted from them (not recorded which). V gene TRBV4-3 combines with J gene TRBJ2-5; perhaps TRBD2 as D (5 bases). The CDR3 region is CASSQDGYGNQETQYF. The CDR3 DNA follows: TGCGCCAGCAGCCAAGATGGGTACGGGAACCAAGAGACCCAGTACTTC.